This passage covers 10 T cell receptor beta chains from one sample sequenced in a study of shared clonotypes between healthy human individuals. Sequencing was performed with immunoSEQ multiplex PCR; in TCRdb, only in-frame clones are kept and a portion is missing. In the table there are roughly 1 million clones, approximately 76% of which are singletons. Sequenced: memory CD4+ T cells sorted from blood. As for subset: CD45RA-negative fraction. These receptors were taken from a man younger than 35 in good health.

This clone was counted between two and nine times. This sequence joins TRBV11-2 and TRBJ1-3; possibly TRBD1 for D (6 bases). Germline V gives CDR1 SGHAT, CDR2 FQNNGV. Trimming left V 5 bases short and J 0 bases short, with 11 bases between. The CDR3 loop spans 15 amino acids. Written as DNA, the CDR3 is TGTGCCAGCAGCAGAGGACAGACCTCTGGAAACACCATATATTTT. This encodes CASSRGQTSGNTIYF. Full variable domain (remainder filled in from reference TRBV11-2 and TRBJ1-3): EAGVAQSPRYKIIEKRQSVAFWCNPISGHATLYWYQQILGQGPKLLIQFQNNGVVDDSQLPKDRFSAERLKGVDSTLKIQPAKLEDSAVYLCASSRGQTSGNTIYFGEGSWLTVV.

J is TRBJ2-3 and V is TRBV7-2; 7 nucleotides agree with TRBD2. Germline V gives CDR1 SGHTA, CDR2 FQGNSA. The ends lost 1 base at V and 7 bases at J; junction bases unmatched: 2. The CDR3 extends over 13 amino acids. The CDR3 reads CASSLGEGYTQYF. CDR3 sequence (DNA): TGTGCCAGCAGCTTAGGGGAGGGGTATACGCAGTATTTT.

This clone was found a few times. This chain joins TRBV7-3 and TRBJ2-7, with D possibly being TRBD1 (6 bases). V was shortened by 4 bases and J by 0 bases, with 16 bases between the two germline ends. The CDR3 extends over 16 amino acids. Germline loops: CDR1 SGHTA, CDR2 FQGTGA. The DNA for the CDR3 is TGTGCCAGCAGCTACGGACAGACAAGGAGCTCCTACGAGCAGTACTTC. This encodes CASSYGQTRSSYEQYF.

V is TRBV9 and J is TRBJ2-1, with D possibly matching TRBD1 (6 bases). The CDR3 spans 23 residues. Germline loops: CDR1 SGDLS, CDR2 YYNGEE. Trimming left V 4 bases short and J 0 bases short, with 35 bases between. CDR3 protein: CASSSDPRVGRTGQGSSYNEQFF. Here the CDR3 DNA reads TGTGCCAGCAGCTCCGACCCCAGGGTTGGGAGAACCGGTCAGGGGAGCTCCTACAATGAGCAGTTCTTC.

The gene calls are TRBV11-1 and TRBJ2-5; D perhaps matches TRBD1 (7 bases). The DNA end lines up better with TRBJ2-7; the J call may be wrong. CDR3 length: 14 amino acids. The germline V gene encodes CDR1 SGHAT and CDR2 FQDESV (reference sequence). CDR3 in DNA: TGTGCCAGCAGCTTGGAGGGGGCTTCCTACGAGCAGTACTTC. It encodes CASSLEGASYEQYF.

This clone has more than one count but fewer than ten. Other DNA variants within this sample encode the same CDR3. The DNA of the CDR3 is TGCGCCAGCAGCCAAGATAGGGGTGCCTTCTACGAGCAGTACTTC. Its translation: CASSQDRGAFYEQYF. The rearrangement uses TRBV4-3 and TRBJ2-7; tentative D call: TRBD1 (5 bases). Germline V CDR1 and CDR2: LGHNA, YSLEER. CDR3 length equals 15 residues. Deletions cut 0 bases from V and 3 bases from J, with 12 bases between.

This clone showed up just once. The rearrangement joins TRBV5-6 to TRBJ2-1; D is ambiguous. Trimming removed 5 bases at V and 5 bases at J, with 14 bases between. This CDR3 comprises 14 residues. The germline CDR1 and CDR2 sequences are SGHDT and YYEEEE. The CDR3 protein is CASSLSGSNNEQFF. The CDR3 nucleotides read TGTGCCAGCAGTCTTTCCGGGTCGAACAATGAGCAGTTCTTC.

The chain couples TRBV6-4 to TRBJ1-5; possibly TRBD1 for D (6 bases). CDR1 MRHNA and CDR2 SNTAGT come from the germline V gene. The CDR3 is made up of 14 amino acids. V lost 11 bases and J lost 1, with 15 bases in between. This chain's CDR3 is CADFTGYSNQPQHF. The CDR3 DNA reads as TGTGCCGACTTCACAGGGTACAGCAATCAGCCCCAGCATTTT.

The rearrangement links TRBV6-1 to TRBJ2-1; D unresolved. V lost 3 bases and J 9 bases, leaving 12 bases between the germline ends. Per germline, CDR1 MNHNS and CDR2 SASEGT. The CDR3 covers 13 residues. CDR3 nucleotides: TGTGCCAGCAGTGACGTACGACTTTTTGAGCAGTTCTTC. Amino acid sequence: CASSDVRLFEQFF.

V usage is TRBV28 and J usage is TRBJ1-1; D not certain. V gave up 3 bases and J gave up 1 base, with 18 bases separating them. The CDR3 sequence is 17 residues long. Looked up from germline, CDR1 is MDHEN and CDR2 is SYDVKM. CDR3 sequence (DNA): TGTGCCAGCAGTTTGCTGAAGGTAATAGGAGGGAACACTGAAGCTTTCTTT. It specifies CASSLLKVIGGNTEAFF.